The count of the clone carrying this T cell receptor (beta chain) is one. Original processing methods: By means of reference gene primer amplification, nucleated cell counts were estimated. Assay: immunoSEQ multiplex PCR; the TCRdb copy retains only in-frame clones and omits some. D and trimming were read from the DNA, whereas the V and J calls and clone size are those reported in that table. The sample has 200,000 to 300,000 clones; around 88% are singletons. This entry belongs to a study of blood T cell repertoires in COVID-19. About the research overall: T cells, B-cell-depleted T cells, or PBMCs supplied cDNA or gDNA.

What was sequenced was peripheral blood. This receptor was identified in an elderly man with acute or convalescent COVID-19.

The CDR3 sequence: CASGLQRGASTEAFF. Written as DNA, the CDR3 is TGTGCCAGCGGGTTGCAACGGGGGGCGAGTACTGAAGCTTTCTTT. The rearrangement uses TRBV25-1 and TRBJ1-1; weak D call: TRBD1 (6 bases). Germline CDR1 reads MGHDK; CDR2 reads SYGVNS. The CDR3 runs to 15 residues. V dropped 8 bases and J dropped 5 bases, with 21 bases sitting between them.